The clone carrying this T cell receptor beta chain was detected only once. Its ends do not fully match the called genes, so a read error is possible. These data originate in a study of T cells in Graves' hyperthyroidism and ophthalmopathy. The CDR3 has 13 residues. The germline CDR1 and CDR2 sequences are ENHRY and SYGVKD. TCR beta CDR3 regions were amplified from RNA. HTBI primers were employed in a first-round RT-PCR of the TCR CDR3. Each CDR3 protein is one row after TCRdb ran MiXCR on the multiplex PCR reads. The table has 500,000 to 600,000 distinct CDR3 sequences, 35% to 55% seen once; the top ten hold roughly 7.7%. Based on clinical symptoms, serum thyroxine and TRAb, thyroid ultrasound and orbital computed tomography, diagnoses were reached.

The chain uses TRBV10-3 and TRBJ2-6; the D is unclear. The TCR comes from a woman between 18 and 29 years old with Graves' hyperthyroidism. The sample was peripheral blood or thyroid tissue (not recorded which). DNA of the CDR3: TGTGCCACCAGTGACCCGTGGGCCAACGCCCTGACTTTC. It specifies CATSDPWANALTF.